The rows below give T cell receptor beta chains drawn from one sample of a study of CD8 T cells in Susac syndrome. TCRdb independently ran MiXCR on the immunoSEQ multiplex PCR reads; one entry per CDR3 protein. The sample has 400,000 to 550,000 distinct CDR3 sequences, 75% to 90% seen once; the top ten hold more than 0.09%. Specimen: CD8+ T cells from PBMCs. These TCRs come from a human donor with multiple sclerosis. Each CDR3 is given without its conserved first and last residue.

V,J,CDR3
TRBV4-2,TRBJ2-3,ASSQRETGAADTQY
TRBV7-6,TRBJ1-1,ASSLTGLENTEAF
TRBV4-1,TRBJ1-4,ASSQDPGPGQKEKLF
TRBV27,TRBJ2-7,ASSSPTTSGTLGEQY
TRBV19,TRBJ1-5,ASSIPISNQPQH
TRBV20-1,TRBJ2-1,SALASRTYNEQF
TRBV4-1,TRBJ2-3,ASSQAVADTQY
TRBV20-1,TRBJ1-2,SARNRDGDFGYT
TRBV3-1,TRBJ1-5,ASSQSPGNQPQH
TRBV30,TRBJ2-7,AWSGRGRTYEQY
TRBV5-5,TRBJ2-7,ASSSDTGAYEQY
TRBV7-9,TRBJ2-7,ASSPAHQSYEQY
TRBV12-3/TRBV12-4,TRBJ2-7,ASSFLGQTYEQY
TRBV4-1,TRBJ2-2,ASSQVSGGTGELF
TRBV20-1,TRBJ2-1,SAPGPAPYNEQF
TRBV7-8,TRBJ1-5,ASSLGRGINNQPQH
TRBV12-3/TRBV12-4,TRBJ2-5,ASGLGSQETQY
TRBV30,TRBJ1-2,ACRGDRTYGYA
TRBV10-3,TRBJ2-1,AIGRASYNEQF
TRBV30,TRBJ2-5,AWKASSNQETQY
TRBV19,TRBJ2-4,ASSSRDTTWAKNIQY
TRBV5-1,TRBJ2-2,ASSLAVLDTGELF
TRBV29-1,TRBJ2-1,SGGTGGFNEQF
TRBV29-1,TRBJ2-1,SVDGSGGLTYNEQF
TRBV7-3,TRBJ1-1,ASRAQGNTEAF
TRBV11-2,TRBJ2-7,ASSSVNWTGAYEQY
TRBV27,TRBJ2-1,ASRRDSYYNEQF
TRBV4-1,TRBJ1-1,ASSQIDGNTEAF
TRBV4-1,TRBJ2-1,ASSHFSGTMQF
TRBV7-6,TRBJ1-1,ASSLTGGTNTEAF
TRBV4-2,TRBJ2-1,ASSQPESYNEQF
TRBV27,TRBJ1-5,ASRAVGSNQPQH
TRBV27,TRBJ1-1,ASSSPPGPNTEAF
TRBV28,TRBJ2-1,ASSLSPGTVNEQF
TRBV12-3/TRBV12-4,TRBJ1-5,ASSLKPDNQPQH